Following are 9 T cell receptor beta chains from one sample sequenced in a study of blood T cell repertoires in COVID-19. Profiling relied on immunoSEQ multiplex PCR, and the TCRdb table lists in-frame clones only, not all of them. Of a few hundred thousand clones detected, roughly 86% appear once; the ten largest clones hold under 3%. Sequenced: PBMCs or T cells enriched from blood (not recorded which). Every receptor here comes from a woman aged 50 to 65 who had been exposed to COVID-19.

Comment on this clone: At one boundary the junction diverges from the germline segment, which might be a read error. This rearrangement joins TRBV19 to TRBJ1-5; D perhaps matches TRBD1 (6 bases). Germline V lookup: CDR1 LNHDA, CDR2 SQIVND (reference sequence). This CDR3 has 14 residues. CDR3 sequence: CASSIQTGYQPQHF. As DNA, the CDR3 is TGTGCAAGTAGTATACAAACAGGGTATCAGCCCCAGCATTTT.

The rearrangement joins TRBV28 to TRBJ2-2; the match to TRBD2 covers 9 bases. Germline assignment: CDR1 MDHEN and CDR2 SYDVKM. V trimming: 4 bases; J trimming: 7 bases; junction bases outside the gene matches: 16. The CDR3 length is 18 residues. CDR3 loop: CASSSFPGRGGPIGELFF. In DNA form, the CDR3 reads TGTGCCAGCAGTTCCTTCCCCGGGCGGGGGGGCCCTATCGGGGAGCTGTTTTTT.

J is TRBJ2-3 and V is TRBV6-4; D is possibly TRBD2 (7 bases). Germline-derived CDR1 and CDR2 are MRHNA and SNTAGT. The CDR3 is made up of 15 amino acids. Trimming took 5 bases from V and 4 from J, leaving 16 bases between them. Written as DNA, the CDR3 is TGTGCCAGCAGTCCCGAGGGGGGGAGGTCAGATACGCAGTATTTT. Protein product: CASSPEGGRSDTQYF.

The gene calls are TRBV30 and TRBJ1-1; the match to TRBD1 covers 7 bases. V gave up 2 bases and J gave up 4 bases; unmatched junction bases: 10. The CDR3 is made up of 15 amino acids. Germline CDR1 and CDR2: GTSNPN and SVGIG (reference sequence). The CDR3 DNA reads TGTGCCTGGAGTCCCCAGGGGGGCCTGATCACTGAAGCTTTCTTT. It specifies CAWSPQGGLITEAFF. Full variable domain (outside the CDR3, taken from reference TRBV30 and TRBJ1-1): SQTIHQWPATLVQPVGSPLSLECTVEGTSNPNLYWYRQAAGRGLQLLFYSVGIGQISSEVPQNLSASRPQDRQFILSSKKLLLSDSGFYLCAWSPQGGLITEAFFGQGTRLTVV.

In DNA form, the CDR3 reads TGTGCCAGCAGTTTTATGCAGGGGATACTAGCCAAAAACATTCAGTACTTC. Its protein product is CASSFMQGILAKNIQYF. V usage is TRBV28 and J usage is TRBJ2-4, with D perhaps TRBD1 (6 bases). Trimming took off 3 bases at V and 0 bases at J, with 15 bases between the two ends. The CDR3 is 17 amino acids. Germline CDR1 and CDR2: MDHEN and SYDVKM.

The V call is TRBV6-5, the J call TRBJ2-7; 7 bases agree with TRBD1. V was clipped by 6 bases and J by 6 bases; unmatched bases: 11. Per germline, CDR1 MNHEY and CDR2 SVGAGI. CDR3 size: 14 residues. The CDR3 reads CASRPTGWSAEQYF. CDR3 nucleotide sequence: TGTGCCAGCAGACCGACAGGGTGGAGTGCCGAGCAGTACTTC.

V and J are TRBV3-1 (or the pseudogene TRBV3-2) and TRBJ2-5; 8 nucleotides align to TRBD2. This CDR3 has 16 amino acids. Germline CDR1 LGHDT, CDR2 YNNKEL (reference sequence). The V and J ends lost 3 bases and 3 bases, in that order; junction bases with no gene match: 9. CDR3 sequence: CASSQAHSGGEETQYF. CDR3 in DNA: TGTGCCAGCAGCCAGGCCCACTCGGGGGGGGAAGAGACCCAGTACTTC.

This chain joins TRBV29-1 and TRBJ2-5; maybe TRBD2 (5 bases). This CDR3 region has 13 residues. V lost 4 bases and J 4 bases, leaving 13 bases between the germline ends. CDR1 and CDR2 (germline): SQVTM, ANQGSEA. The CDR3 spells CSVGLHLRETQYF. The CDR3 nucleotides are TGCAGCGTTGGACTACACCTTAGAGAGACCCAGTACTTC.

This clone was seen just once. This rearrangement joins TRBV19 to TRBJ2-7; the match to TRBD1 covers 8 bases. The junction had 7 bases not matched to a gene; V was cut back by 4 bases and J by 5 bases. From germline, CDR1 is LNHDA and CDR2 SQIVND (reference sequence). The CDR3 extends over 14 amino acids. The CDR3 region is CASSTRTGFNEQYF. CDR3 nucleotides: TGTGCCAGTAGTACTCGGACAGGGTTCAACGAGCAGTACTTC.